In this sample, the clone carrying this T cell receptor (beta chain) turned up a few times. Its antigen is not known. The data were obtained in a study of shared clonotypes between healthy human individuals. Across the study: Three plates each covered CD4 naive and memory; CD8 naive two, CD8 memory one.

Each cell subset's genomic DNA was divided evenly among several immunoSEQ plates. Assay used: immunoSEQ multiplex PCR; TCRdb lists only in-frame clones, some missing. The data contain more than 500,000 clones, around 96% of them singletons. The V gene lost 5 bases and the J gene lost 7 bases, with 18 bases spanning the gap. The germline CDR1 and CDR2 sequences are MNHEY and SMNVEV (reference sequence). The length of the CDR3 is 14 residues. Findings and limits, study-wide: Memory subsets had estimated richness that was generally smaller than that of naive subsets.

This TCR was recovered from a woman younger than 45 in good health. The rearrangement joins TRBV27 to TRBJ2-7; D gene ambiguous. The material sequenced was naive CD4+ T cells sorted from blood. Stated subset: CD45RA+ positively selected. The CDR3 is CASSPRLLVGEQYF. The CDR3 DNA reads as TGTGCCAGCAGTCCCCGGTTGTTAGTGGGGGAGCAGTACTTC.